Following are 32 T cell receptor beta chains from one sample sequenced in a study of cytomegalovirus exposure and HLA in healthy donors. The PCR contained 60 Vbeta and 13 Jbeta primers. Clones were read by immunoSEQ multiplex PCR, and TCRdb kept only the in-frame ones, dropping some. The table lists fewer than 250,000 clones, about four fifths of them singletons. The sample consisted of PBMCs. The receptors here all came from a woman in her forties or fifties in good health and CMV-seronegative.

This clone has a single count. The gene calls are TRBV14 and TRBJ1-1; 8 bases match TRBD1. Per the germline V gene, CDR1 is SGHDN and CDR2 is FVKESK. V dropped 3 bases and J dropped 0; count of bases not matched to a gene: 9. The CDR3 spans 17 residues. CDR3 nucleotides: TGTGCCAGCAGCCATTTCCCGACAGGGGCCGTGAACACTGAAGCTTTCTTT. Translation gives CASSHFPTGAVNTEAFF.

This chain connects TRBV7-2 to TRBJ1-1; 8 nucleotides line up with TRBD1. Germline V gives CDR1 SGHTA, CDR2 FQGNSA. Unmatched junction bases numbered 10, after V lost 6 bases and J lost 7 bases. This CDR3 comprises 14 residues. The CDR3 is CASRKDRDSHEAFF. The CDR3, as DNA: TGTGCCAGCAGAAAGGACAGGGACTCGCATGAAGCTTTCTTT.

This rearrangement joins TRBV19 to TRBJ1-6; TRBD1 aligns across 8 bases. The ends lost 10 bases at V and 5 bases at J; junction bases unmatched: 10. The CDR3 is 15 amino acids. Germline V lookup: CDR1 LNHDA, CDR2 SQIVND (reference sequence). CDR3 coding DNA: TGTGCCACTAAGGACAGGGCGGGGAATAATTCACCCCTCCACTTT. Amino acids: CATKDRAGNNSPLHF.

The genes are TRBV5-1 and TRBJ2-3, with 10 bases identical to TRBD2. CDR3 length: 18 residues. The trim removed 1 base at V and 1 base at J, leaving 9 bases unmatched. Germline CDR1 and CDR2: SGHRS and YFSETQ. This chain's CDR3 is CASSLSALAGAGTDTQYF. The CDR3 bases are TGCGCCAGCAGCTTGTCCGCCCTAGCGGGAGCGGGCACAGATACGCAGTATTTT.

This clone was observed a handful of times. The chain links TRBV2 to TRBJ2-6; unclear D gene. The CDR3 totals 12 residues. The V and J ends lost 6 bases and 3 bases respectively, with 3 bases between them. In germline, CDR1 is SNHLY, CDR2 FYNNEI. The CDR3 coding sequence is TGTGCCAGCAGCTTTGGGGCCAACGTCCTGACTTTC. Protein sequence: CASSFGANVLTF.

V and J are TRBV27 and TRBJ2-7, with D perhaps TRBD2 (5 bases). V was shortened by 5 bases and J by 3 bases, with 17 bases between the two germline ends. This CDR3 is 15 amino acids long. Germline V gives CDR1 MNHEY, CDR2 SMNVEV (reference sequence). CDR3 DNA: TGTGCCAGCAGTAAAAAGGCGGGCTACCGCTACGAGCAGTACTTC. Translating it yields CASSKKAGYRYEQYF.

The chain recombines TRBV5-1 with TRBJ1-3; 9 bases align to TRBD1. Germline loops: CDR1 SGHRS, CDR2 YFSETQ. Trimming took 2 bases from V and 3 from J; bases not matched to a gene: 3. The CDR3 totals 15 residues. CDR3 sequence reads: CASSFTGGGGNTIYF. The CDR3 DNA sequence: TGCGCCAGCAGCTTTACAGGGGGCGGTGGAAACACCATATATTTT.

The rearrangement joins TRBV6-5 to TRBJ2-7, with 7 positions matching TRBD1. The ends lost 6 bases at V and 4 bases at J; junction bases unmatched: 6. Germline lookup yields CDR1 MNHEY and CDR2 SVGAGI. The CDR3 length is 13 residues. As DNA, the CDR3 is TGTGCCAGCAGCCCGGGACAGAGATACGAGCAGTACTTC. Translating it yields CASSPGQRYEQYF.

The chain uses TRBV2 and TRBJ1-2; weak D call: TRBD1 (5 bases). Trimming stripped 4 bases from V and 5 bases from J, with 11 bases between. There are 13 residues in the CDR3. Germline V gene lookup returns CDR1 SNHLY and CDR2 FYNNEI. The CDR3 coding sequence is TGTGCCAGCAGTGTGCAGGGAGGATATGGCTACACCTTC. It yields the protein CASSVQGGYGYTF.

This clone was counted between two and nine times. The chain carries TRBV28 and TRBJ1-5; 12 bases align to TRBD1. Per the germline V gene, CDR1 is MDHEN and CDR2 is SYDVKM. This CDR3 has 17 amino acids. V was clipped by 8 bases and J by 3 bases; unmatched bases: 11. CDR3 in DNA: TGTGCCAGCCGGGACAGGGGGCTCCGGGGAGACAATCAGCCCCAGCATTTT. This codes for CASRDRGLRGDNQPQHF.

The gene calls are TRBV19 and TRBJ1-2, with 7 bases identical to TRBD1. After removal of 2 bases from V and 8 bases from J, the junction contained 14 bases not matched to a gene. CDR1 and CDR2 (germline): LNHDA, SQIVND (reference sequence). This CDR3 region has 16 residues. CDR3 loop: CASSIMSMTGRYGYTF. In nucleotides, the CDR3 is TGTGCCAGTAGTATAATGTCGATGACAGGGCGGTACGGCTACACCTTC.

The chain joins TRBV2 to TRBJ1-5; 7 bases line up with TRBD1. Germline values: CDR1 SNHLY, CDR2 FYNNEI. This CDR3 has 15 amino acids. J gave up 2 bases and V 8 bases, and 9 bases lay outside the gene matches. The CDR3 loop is CASRQGEIGNQPQHF. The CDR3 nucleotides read TGTGCCAGCCGACAGGGTGAGATCGGCAATCAGCCCCAGCATTTT.

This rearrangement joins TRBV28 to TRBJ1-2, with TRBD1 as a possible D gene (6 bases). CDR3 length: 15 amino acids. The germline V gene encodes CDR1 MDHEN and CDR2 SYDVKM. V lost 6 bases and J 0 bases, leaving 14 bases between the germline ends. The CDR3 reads CASRTGTPANYGYTF. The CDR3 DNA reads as TGTGCCAGCAGGACCGGGACACCGGCTAACTATGGCTACACCTTC.

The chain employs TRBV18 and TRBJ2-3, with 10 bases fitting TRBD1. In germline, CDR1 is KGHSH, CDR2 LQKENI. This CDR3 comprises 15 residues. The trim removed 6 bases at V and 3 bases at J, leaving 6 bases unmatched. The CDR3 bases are TGTGCCAGCTCGGGGACAGGGGCTGTGACAGATACGCAGTATTTT. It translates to CASSGTGAVTDTQYF.

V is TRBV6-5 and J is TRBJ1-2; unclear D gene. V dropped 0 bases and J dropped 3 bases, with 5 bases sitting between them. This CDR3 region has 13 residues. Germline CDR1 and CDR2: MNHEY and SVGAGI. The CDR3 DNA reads TGTGCCAGCAGTTACTCTACGGACTATGGCTACACCTTC. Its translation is CASSYSTDYGYTF.

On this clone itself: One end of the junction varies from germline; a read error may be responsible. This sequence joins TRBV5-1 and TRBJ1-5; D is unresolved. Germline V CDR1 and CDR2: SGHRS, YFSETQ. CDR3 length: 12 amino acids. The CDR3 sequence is CASSYGQQPQHF. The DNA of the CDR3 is TGTGCCAGCAGCTATGGGCAGCAGCCCCAGCATTTT.

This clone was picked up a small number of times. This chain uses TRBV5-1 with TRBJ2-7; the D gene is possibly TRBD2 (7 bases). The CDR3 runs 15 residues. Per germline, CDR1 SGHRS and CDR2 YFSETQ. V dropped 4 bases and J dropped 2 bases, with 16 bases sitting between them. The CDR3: CASSLVGGGTYEQYF. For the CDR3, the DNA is TGCGCCAGCAGCCTGGTAGGGGGGGGAACCTACGAGCAGTACTTC.

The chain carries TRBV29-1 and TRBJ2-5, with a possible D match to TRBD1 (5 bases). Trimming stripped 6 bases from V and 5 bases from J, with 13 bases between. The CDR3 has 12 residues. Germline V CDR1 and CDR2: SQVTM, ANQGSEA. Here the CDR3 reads CSVKGDTETQYF. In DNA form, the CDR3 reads TGCAGCGTAAAAGGGGATACGGAGACCCAGTACTTC.

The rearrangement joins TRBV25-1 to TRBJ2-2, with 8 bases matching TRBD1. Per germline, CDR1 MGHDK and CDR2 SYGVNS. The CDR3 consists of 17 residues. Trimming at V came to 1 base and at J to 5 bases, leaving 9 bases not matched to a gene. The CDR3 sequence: CASSELGWQGATGELFF. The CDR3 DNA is TGTGCCAGCAGTGAATTAGGGTGGCAGGGGGCGACCGGGGAGCTGTTTTTT. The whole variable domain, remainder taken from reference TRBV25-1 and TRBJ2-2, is EADIYQTPRYLVIGTGKKITLECSQTMGHDKMYWYQQDPGMELHLIHYSYGVNSTEKGDLSSESTVSRIRTEHFPLTLESARPSHTSQYLCASSELGWQGATGELFFGEGSRLTVL.

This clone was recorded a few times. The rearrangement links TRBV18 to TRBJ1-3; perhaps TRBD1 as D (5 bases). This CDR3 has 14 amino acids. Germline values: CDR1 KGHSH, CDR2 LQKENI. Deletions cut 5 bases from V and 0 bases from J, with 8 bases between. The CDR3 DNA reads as TGTGCCAGCTCAACAGGAAACTCTGGAAACACCATATATTTT. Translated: CASSTGNSGNTIYF.

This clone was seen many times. The CDR3 protein is CASSEGGQVKLFF. The CDR3, as DNA: TGTGCCAGCAGTGAAGGAGGGCAGGTTAAACTGTTTTTT. The chain joins TRBV2 to TRBJ1-4; D is undetermined. This CDR3 comprises 13 residues. Germline V CDR1 and CDR2: SNHLY, FYNNEI. V was cut by 1 base and J by 11 bases, with 11 bases left in between. Looking up the rest from reference TRBV2 and TRBJ1-4 gives the full variable domain: EPEVTQTPSHQVTQMGQEVILRCVPISNHLYFYWYRQILGQKVEFLVSFYNNEISEKSEIFDDQFSVERPDGSNFTLKIRSTKLEDSAMYFCASSEGGQVKLFFGSGTQLSVL.

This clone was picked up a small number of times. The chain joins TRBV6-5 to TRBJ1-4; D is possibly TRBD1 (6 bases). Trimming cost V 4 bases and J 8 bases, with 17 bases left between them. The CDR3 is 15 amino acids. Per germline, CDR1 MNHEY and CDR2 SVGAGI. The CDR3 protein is CASSSQGRGGEKLFF. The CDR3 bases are TGTGCCAGCAGTTCTCAGGGGCGGGGAGGGGAAAAACTGTTTTTT.

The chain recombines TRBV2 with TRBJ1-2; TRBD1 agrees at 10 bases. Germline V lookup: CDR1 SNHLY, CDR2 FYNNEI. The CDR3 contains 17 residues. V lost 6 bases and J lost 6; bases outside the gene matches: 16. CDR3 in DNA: TGTGCCAGCAGCGACCTAGGGACGGGACAGGGGAGGCATGGCTACACCTTC. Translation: CASSDLGTGQGRHGYTF. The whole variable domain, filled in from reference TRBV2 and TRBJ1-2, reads EPEVTQTPSHQVTQMGQEVILRCVPISNHLYFYWYRQILGQKVEFLVSFYNNEISEKSEIFDDQFSVERPDGSNFTLKIRSTKLEDSAMYFCASSDLGTGQGRHGYTFGSGTRLTVV.

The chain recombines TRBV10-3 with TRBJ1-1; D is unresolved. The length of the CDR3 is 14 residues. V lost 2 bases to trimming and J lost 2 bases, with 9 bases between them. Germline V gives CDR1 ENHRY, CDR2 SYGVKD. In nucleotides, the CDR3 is TGTGCCATCAGTGAGCCTGGGCTCAACACTGAAGCTTTCTTT. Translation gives CAISEPGLNTEAFF.

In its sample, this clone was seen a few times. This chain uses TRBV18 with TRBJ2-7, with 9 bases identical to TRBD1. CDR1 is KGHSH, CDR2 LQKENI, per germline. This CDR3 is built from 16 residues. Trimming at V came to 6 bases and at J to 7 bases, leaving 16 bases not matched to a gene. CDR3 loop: CASSTRGDRVRGEQYF. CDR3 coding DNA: TGTGCCAGCTCGACCCGGGGGGACAGGGTCAGAGGGGAGCAGTACTTC.

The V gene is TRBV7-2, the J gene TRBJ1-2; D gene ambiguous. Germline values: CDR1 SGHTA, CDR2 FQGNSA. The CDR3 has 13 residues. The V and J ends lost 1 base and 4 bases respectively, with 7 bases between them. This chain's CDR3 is CASSLEGGYGYTF. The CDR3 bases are TGTGCCAGCAGCTTAGAGGGAGGCTATGGCTACACCTTC.

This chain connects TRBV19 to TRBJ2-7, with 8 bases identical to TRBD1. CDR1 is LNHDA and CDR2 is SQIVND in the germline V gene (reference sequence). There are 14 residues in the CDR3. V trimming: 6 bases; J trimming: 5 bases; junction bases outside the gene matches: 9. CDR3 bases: TGTGCCAGTAGAACCTCGGACAGGGCTGACGAGCAGTACTTC. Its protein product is CASRTSDRADEQYF.

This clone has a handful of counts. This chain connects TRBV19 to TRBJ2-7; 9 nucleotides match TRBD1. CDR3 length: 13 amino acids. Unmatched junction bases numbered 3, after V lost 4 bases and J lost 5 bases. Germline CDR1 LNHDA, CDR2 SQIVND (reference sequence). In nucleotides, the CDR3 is TGTGCCAGTAGTAAGGACAGGGGCCACGAGCAGTACTTC. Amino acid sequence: CASSKDRGHEQYF.

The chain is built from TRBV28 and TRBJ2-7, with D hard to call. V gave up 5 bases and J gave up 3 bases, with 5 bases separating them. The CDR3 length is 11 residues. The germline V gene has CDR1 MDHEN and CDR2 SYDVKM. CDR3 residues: CASSPGYEQYF. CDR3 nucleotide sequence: TGTGCCAGCAGTCCGGGCTACGAGCAGTACTTC.

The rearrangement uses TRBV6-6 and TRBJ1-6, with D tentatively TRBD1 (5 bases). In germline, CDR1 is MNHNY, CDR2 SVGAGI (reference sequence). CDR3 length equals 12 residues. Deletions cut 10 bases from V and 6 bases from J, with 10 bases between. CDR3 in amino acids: CATREGNSPLHF. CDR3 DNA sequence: TGTGCCACCAGGGAGGGTAATTCACCCCTCCACTTT.

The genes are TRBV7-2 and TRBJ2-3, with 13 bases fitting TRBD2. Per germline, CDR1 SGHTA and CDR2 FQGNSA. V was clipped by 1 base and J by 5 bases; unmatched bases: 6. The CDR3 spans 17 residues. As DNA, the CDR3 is TGTGCCAGCAGCTTAGTCGGACTAGCGGGAGTTAGAGATACGCAGTATTTT. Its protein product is CASSLVGLAGVRDTQYF.

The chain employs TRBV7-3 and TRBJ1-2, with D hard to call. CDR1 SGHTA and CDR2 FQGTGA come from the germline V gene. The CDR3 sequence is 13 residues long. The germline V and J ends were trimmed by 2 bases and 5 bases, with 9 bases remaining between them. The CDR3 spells CASSLSTGYGYTF. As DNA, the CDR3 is TGTGCCAGCAGCTTATCCACGGGATATGGCTACACCTTC.